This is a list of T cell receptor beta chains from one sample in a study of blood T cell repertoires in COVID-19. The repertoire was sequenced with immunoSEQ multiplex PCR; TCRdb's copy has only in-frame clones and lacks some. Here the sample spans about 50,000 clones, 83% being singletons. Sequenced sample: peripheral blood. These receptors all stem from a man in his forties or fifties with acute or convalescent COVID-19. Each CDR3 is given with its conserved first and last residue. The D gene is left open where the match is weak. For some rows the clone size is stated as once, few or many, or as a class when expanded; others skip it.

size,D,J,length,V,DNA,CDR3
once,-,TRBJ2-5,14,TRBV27,TGTGCCAGCTCTCTCCAGGGGACCCAAGAGACCCAGTACTTC,CASSLQGTQETQYF
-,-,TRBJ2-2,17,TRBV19,TGTGCCAGTACCCTGGGGCTCCCTAGGGGGTTATCGGGGGAGCTGTTTTTT,CASTLGLPRGLSGELFF
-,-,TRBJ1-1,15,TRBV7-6,TGTGCCAGCATCACGTCCTCGGGGGGCGTCGGTGAAGCTTTCTTT,CASITSSGGVGEAFF
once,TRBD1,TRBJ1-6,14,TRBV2,TGTGCCAGCAGACTCGACAGGGGGAATTCACCCCTCCACTTT,CASRLDRGNSPLHF
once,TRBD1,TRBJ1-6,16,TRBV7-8,TGTGCCAGCAGCTCTTCAACAGGGGGAGAGGATTCACCCCTCCACTTT,CASSSSTGGEDSPLHF
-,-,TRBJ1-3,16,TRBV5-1,TGCGCCAGCAGCTTGGGTGACACGAACGGAGGAAACACCATATATTTT,CASSLGDTNGGNTIYF
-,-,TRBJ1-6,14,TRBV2,TGTGCCAGCAGGAGGACAAGTAATTATTCACCCCTCCACTTT,CASRRTSNYSPLHF
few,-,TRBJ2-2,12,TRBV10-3,TGTGCCATCAGTGCCGGGGACGGGGAGCTGTTTTTT,CAISAGDGELFF
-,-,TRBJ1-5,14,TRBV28,TGTGCCAGCAGTTCCGGGGAGGGGAATCAGCCCCAGCATTTT,CASSSGEGNQPQHF
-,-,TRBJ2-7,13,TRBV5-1,TGCGCCAGCAGCTTGGAGGGACAATACGAGCAGTACTTC,CASSLEGQYEQYF
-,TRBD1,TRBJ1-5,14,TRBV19,TGTGCCAGTAGTTGGGACAGTAGCAATCAGCCCCAGCATTTT,CASSWDSSNQPQHF
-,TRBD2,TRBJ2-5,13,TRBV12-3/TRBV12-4,TGTGCCAGCAGTCAAGGACTAGGAGAGACCCAGTACTTC,CASSQGLGETQYF
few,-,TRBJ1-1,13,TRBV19,TGTGCCAGTACCTCCACGGGGGGCACTGAAGCTTTCTTT,CASTSTGGTEAFF
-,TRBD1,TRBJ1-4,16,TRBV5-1,TGCGCCAGCAGCTTGTGGGGGACAGGGGGCAATGAAAAACTGTTTTTT,CASSLWGTGGNEKLFF
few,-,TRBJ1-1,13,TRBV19,TGTGCCAGTAGTTGGAGGGTGGGCACTGAAGCTTTCTTT,CASSWRVGTEAFF
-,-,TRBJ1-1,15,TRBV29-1,TGCAGCGTTGTCAATTCCGGACAGATGAACACTGAAGCTTTCTTT,CSVVNSGQMNTEAFF
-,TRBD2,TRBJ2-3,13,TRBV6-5,TGTGCCAGCAGTCGGGGGGGAGTAGATACGCAGTATTTT,CASSRGGVDTQYF
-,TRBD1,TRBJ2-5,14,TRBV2,TGTGCCAGCAGTAAAGACAGGGGTAAAGAGACCCAGTACTTC,CASSKDRGKETQYF
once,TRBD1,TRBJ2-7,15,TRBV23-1,TGCGCCAGCAAAGAGGGAAGACAGGGGGAATACGAGCAGTACTTC,CASKEGRQGEYEQYF
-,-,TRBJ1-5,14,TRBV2,TGTGCCAGCAGTGAAGGTGGAGGGATTCAGCCCCAGCATTTT,CASSEGGGIQPQHF
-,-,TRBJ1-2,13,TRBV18,TGTGCCAGCTCACCTCAAGGGGAGGATGGCTACACCTTC,CASSPQGEDGYTF
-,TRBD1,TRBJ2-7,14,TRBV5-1,TGCGCCAGCACCCTTTGGACAGGGTCCAACGAGCAGTACTTC,CASTLWTGSNEQYF
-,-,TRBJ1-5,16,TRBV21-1,TGTGCCAGCAGCACAAGGGTGGACAGGGCCCCTTCGCCCCAGCATTTT,CASSTRVDRAPSPQHF
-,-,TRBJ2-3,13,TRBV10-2,TGCGCCAGCACCCTCTCGGGTACAGATACGCAGTATTTT,CASTLSGTDTQYF
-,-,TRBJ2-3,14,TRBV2,TGTGCCAGCAGTGTGAGGATCCCCACAGATACGCAGTATTTT,CASSVRIPTDTQYF
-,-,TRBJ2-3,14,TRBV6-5,TGTGCCAGTCGTCGCGGCTTGACTCCAGATACGCAGTATTTT,CASRRGLTPDTQYF
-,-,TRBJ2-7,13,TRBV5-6,TGTGCCAGCAGCTTGTTGAGCTCCTACGAGCAGTACTTC,CASSLLSSYEQYF
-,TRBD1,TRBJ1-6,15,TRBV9,TGTGCCAGCAGCGAAACCGGGACAGGGAATTCACCCCTCCACTTT,CASSETGTGNSPLHF
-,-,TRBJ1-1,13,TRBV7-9,TGTGCCAGCAGCTTAGTGACAGAAATTGAAGCTTTCTTT,CASSLVTEIEAFF
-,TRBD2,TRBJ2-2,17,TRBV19,TGTGCCAGTAGATCGCCCCTAGCGGGGCCGAACACCGGGGAGCTGTTTTTT,CASRSPLAGPNTGELFF
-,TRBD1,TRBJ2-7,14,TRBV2,TGTGCCAGCGGCAGACAGGGGGGGTCCTACGAGCAGTACTTC,CASGRQGGSYEQYF
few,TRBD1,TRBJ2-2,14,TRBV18,TGTGCCAGCTCAATTACAGGGGACACCGGGGAGCTGTTTTTT,CASSITGDTGELFF
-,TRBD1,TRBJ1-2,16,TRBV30,TGTGCCTGGAGTGCCCCCGGGGACAGGAGAAACTATGGCTACACCTTC,CAWSAPGDRRNYGYTF
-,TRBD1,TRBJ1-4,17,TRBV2,TGTGCCAGCAGGGGGACAGTAGGATTGAGAACTAATGAAAAACTGTTTTTT,CASRGTVGLRTNEKLFF
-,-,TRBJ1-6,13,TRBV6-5,TGTGCCAGCAACCCCCGGGGGGCGCAGCCCCTCCACTTT,CASNPRGAQPLHF
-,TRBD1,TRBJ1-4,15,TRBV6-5,TGTGCCAGCGGGCCGCAGGGGGTTCCTAATGAAAAACTGTTTTTT,CASGPQGVPNEKLFF
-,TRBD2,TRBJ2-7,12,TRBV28,TGTGCCAGCAGTAGCGGGAGGGGGGAGCAGTACTTC,CASSSGRGEQYF
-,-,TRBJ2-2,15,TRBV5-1,TGCGCCAGCAGCCTCAGGGTACTGAACACCGGGGAGCTGTTTTTT,CASSLRVLNTGELFF
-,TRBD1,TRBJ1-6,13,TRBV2,TGTGCCAGCAGGGACAGGGTTAATTCACCCCTCCACTTT,CASRDRVNSPLHF
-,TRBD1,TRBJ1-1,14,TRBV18,TGTGCCAGCTCAAGGGGACAGGGGAGGGGTGAAGCTTTCTTT,CASSRGQGRGEAFF
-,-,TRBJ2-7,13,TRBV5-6,TGTGCCAGCAGCGACACGGGAGCCCCTGAGCAGTACTTC,CASSDTGAPEQYF
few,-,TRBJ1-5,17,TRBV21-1,TGTGCCAGCAGCAAAGGTCCTGGACAGGGCGGGGATCAGCCCCAGCATTTT,CASSKGPGQGGDQPQHF
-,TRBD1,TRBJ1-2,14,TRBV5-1,TGCGCCAGCAGCTTGGACCAGGGGGCGGGAGGCTACACCTTC,CASSLDQGAGGYTF
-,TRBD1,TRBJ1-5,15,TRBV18,TGTGCCAGCTCCAAGACAGGGGCCCCCAATCAGCCCCAGCATTTT,CASSKTGAPNQPQHF
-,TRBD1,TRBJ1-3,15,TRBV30,TGTGCCTGGAGAAGGACAGGGGCGGCTGGAAACACCATATATTTT,CAWRRTGAAGNTIYF
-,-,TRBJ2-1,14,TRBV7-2,TGTGCCAGCAGCCTCTCCGGGAGCAAAAATGAGCAGTTCTTC,CASSLSGSKNEQFF
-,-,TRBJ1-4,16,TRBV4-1,TGCGCCAGCAGCCAAGACCGGGGAGTTCGTAATGAAAAACTGTTTTTT,CASSQDRGVRNEKLFF
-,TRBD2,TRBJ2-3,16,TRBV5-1,TGCGCCAGCAGCCGTACTCGACTAGCGGCCACAGATACGCAGTATTTT,CASSRTRLAATDTQYF
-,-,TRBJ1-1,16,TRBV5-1,TGCGCCAGCAGCCCCGAGATGACAGGATTGAACACTGAAGCTTTCTTT,CASSPEMTGLNTEAFF
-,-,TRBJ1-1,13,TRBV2,TGTGCCAGCACCAGTGGACAGAACACTGAAGCTTTCTTT,CASTSGQNTEAFF
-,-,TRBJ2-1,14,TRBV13,TGTGCCAGCAGCCTGAGATCAGGATTAAATGAGCAGTTCTTC,CASSLRSGLNEQFF
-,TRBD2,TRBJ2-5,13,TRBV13,TGTGCCAGCAGCTTACGCGGGGGTGGGGCCCAGTACTTC,CASSLRGGGAQYF
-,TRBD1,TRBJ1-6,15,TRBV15,TGTGCCACCAGCGCAGACAGGGGGCTGAATTCACCCCTCCACTTT,CATSADRGLNSPLHF
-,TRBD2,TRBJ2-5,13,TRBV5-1,TGCGCCAGCAGCGGCAGGGAGGGCGAGACCCAGTACTTC,CASSGREGETQYF
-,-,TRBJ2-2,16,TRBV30,TGTGCCTGGAGTGTACTGGATAGCGGGAACACCGGGGAGCTGTTTTTT,CAWSVLDSGNTGELFF
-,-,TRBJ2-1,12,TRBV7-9,TGTGCCAGCACCATGAAAAGAGGAGAGCAGTTCTTC,CASTMKRGEQFF
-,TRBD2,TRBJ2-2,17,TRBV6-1,TGTGCCAGCAGTGACTTACTAGCGGGGGGGTATTACGGGGAGCTGTTTTTT,CASSDLLAGGYYGELFF
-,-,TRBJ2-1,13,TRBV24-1,TGTGCCACCAGTGATTCAGTCGTACTAGAGCAGTTCTTC,CATSDSVVLEQFF
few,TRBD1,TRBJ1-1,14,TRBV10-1,TGCGCCAGCAGTGAGGACAGGGTGAACACTGAAGCTTTCTTT,CASSEDRVNTEAFF